This T cell receptor (beta chain) comes out of a study of blood T cells in healthy people across ages. Germline CDR1 reads SGHRS; CDR2 reads YFSETQ. This CDR3 is built from 15 residues. Concerning this clonotype itself: An end of the junction does not agree with germline; a read error may underlie this.

A J-beta primer mix and a sample-barcoded 5' primer were used in a second PCR of roughly 6 to 12 cycles. TCRdb re-analysed the 5' RACE reads in MiXCR, keeping a single row per CDR3 protein. Seen here are 1.5 million to 2 million distinct CDR3 sequences, more than 35% observed once, and the top ten hold approximately 22%. This receptor was obtained from a human donor in good health. Input material: blood. The chain combines TRBV5-1 with TRBJ2-7; D unresolved. The CDR3: CASSVTPSSSYEQYF. Written as DNA, the CDR3 is TGCGCCAGCAGCGTGACCCCATCAAGCTCCTACGAGCAGTATTTC.